One and the same sample provided the 32 T cell receptor beta chains below, sequenced in a study of cytotoxic CD8 clonotypes in ibrutinib-treated CLL (dated by TCRdb to the early 2020s). Library method: the immunoSEQ multiplex PCR assay. TCRdb provides this immuneACCESS table in a form limited to in-frame rearrangements. Some clones are lacking; in checked studies, under half of them reflect an unresolved V gene, and why the rest are absent is not known. The sample includes some 200,000 clones, with roughly 72% observed a single time. 13% of the sample rests with the top ten. The meaning of the sample's time point label: around 25 months on ibrutinib. The specimen was PBMCs, collected after 24 months of ibrutinib treatment. Receptors were obtained from a human donor with chronic lymphocytic leukemia.

The V gene is TRBV11-2, the J gene TRBJ2-7; 9 nucleotides line up with TRBD1. In germline, CDR1 is SGHAT, CDR2 FQNNGV. V trimming: 4 bases; J trimming: 6 bases; junction bases outside the gene matches: 7. This CDR3 contains 14 residues. In nucleotides, the CDR3 is TGTGCCAGCAGCTCACTGGGACAGGGTGTCGAGCAGTACTTC. It encodes CASSSLGQGVEQYF.

The rearrangement links TRBV29-1 to TRBJ2-3, with TRBD2 matching over 13 bases. CDR1 SQVTM and CDR2 ANQGSEA come from the germline V gene. This CDR3 has 15 amino acids. V was pared by 6 bases and J by 5 bases, with 8 bases of the junction left unmatched. The CDR3 sequence: CSVTRTSGSQDTQYF. The DNA of the CDR3 is TGCAGCGTGACTCGGACTAGCGGGAGTCAAGATACGCAGTATTTT.

This clone has just a few counts. The J gene is TRBJ1-2, the V gene TRBV5-1, with 8 bases matching TRBD1. CDR1 is SGHRS and CDR2 is YFSETQ in the germline V gene. Unmatched junction bases numbered 9, after V lost 5 bases and J lost 6 bases. The CDR3 contains 14 residues. The CDR3 bases are TGCGCCAGCAGACGAAGCGAGGACAGGGATGGCTACACCTTC. It yields the protein CASRRSEDRDGYTF.

This clone has only a few counts. The chain couples TRBV6-6 to TRBJ2-2; D is ambiguous. Germline-derived CDR1 and CDR2 are MNHNY and SVGAGI (reference sequence). Trimming took off 0 bases at V and 3 bases at J, with 8 bases between the two ends. The CDR3 contains 15 residues. For the CDR3, the DNA is TGTGCCAGCAGTTACTCAGAAATATACACCGGGGAGCTGTTTTTT. Its protein product is CASSYSEIYTGELFF.

The chain combines TRBV5-1 with TRBJ2-7, with TRBD2 matching 14 bases. The CDR3 spans 18 residues. Trimming removed 4 bases from V and 0 bases from J; junction bases left unmatched: 9. Germline V gene lookup returns CDR1 SGHRS and CDR2 YFSETQ. For the CDR3, the DNA is TGCGCCAGCAGCCCAATAGGACTAGCGGGAGGTAGCTCCTACGAGCAGTACTTC. It codes for CASSPIGLAGGSSYEQYF. Together with reference TRBV5-1 and TRBJ2-7, the CDR3 gives the full variable domain: KAGVTQTPRYLIKTRGQQVTLSCSPISGHRSVSWYQQTPGQGLQFLFEYFSETQRNKGNFPGRFSGRQFSNSRSEMNVSTLELGDSALYLCASSPIGLAGGSSYEQYFGPGTRLTVT.

This clone was counted once. The genes are TRBV27 and TRBJ2-7; TRBD2 agrees at 7 bases. The CDR3 runs 16 residues. After removal of 0 bases from V and 2 bases from J, the junction contained 7 bases not matched to a gene. Germline CDR1 is MNHEY and CDR2 is SMNVEV (reference sequence). The CDR3 coding sequence is TGTGCCAGCAGTTTATCGCTGGCGGGAGTTCCCTACGAGCAGTACTTC. Amino acid sequence: CASSLSLAGVPYEQYF.

The chain recombines TRBV30 with TRBJ2-1; D remains ambiguous. The CDR3 extends over 12 amino acids. Germline V gives CDR1 GTSNPN, CDR2 SVGIG (reference sequence). Trimming cost V 0 bases and J 5 bases, with 5 bases left between them. CDR3 nucleotides: TGTGCCTGGAGTGTATCAAACAATGAGCAGTTCTTC. Translation gives CAWSVSNNEQFF. Combining the CDR3 with reference TRBV30 and TRBJ2-1 gives the whole variable domain SQTIHQWPATLVQPVGSPLSLECTVEGTSNPNLYWYRQAAGRGLQLLFYSVGIGQISSEVPQNLSASRPQDRQFILSSKKLLLSDSGFYLCAWSVSNNEQFFGPGTRLTVL.

The CDR3 DNA is TGTGCCAGCAGTGAAGCGTTGGGGGCCCGGACCCAGTACTTC. Its protein is CASSEALGARTQYF. The chain has TRBV2 and TRBJ2-5; TRBD1 is a possible D gene (6 bases). V lost 0 bases to trimming and J lost 7 bases, with 12 bases between them. The CDR3 is 14 amino acids. From germline, CDR1 is SNHLY and CDR2 FYNNEI.

The chain combines TRBV9 with TRBJ2-7, with unresolved D. V lost 4 bases and J lost 5, with 16 bases in between. Germline V gives CDR1 SGDLS, CDR2 YYNGEE. The CDR3 is made up of 14 amino acids. CDR3 sequence: CASSRRHASDEQYF. Here the CDR3 DNA reads TGTGCCAGCAGCAGGCGTCATGCTTCGGACGAGCAGTACTTC.

The chain is built from TRBV5-1 and TRBJ2-7; tentatively, D is TRBD1 (5 bases). V was shortened by 0 bases and J by 0 bases, with 7 bases between the two germline ends. The CDR3 extends over 14 amino acids. The germline V gene has CDR1 SGHRS and CDR2 YFSETQ. CDR3: CASSLGQPSYEQYF. CDR3 in DNA: TGCGCCAGCAGCTTGGGACAGCCCTCCTACGAGCAGTACTTC.

The chain combines TRBV9 with TRBJ2-1; TRBD1 matches 7 bases. From germline, CDR1 is SGDLS and CDR2 YYNGEE. The V segment lost 4 bases and the J segment 13 bases; nucleotides outside the gene matches: 17. The CDR3 totals 15 residues. Written as DNA, the CDR3 is TGTGCCAGCAGCACCGACAGGGCTTGGGACGCCGCTCAGTTCTTC. Translated, it gives CASSTDRAWDAAQFF.

This sequence joins TRBV30 and TRBJ2-1; 10 bases are shared with TRBD2. After removal of 2 bases from V and 7 bases from J, the junction contained 11 bases not matched to a gene. The CDR3 covers 16 residues. Germline CDR1 GTSNPN, CDR2 SVGIG (reference sequence). CDR3 nucleotide sequence: TGTGCCTGGAGTACCCTAGCGGGAGTAAAGGGGAATGAGCAGTTCTTC. It translates to CAWSTLAGVKGNEQFF.

The chain combines TRBV11-2 with TRBJ2-3; D is unresolved. The length of the CDR3 is 14 residues. V was shortened by 4 bases and J by 0 bases, with 8 bases between the two germline ends. Germline V gene data show CDR1 as SGHAT and CDR2 as FQNNGV. CDR3 in amino acids: CASSSPTSTDTQYF. CDR3 bases: TGTGCCAGCAGCTCGCCAACAAGCACAGATACGCAGTATTTT.

The chain couples TRBV15 to TRBJ2-7; D gene uncertain. Looked up from germline, CDR1 is LNHNV and CDR2 is YYDKDF (reference sequence). The CDR3 runs 11 residues. V lost 5 bases, J lost 6 bases, and 8 bases lay in between. The CDR3 loop reads CATSAHGEQYF. The DNA for the CDR3 is TGTGCCACCAGCGCCCACGGCGAGCAGTACTTC.

This chain joins TRBV4-2 and TRBJ2-2; the match to TRBD2 covers 8 bases. Trimming took 1 base from V and 5 from J; bases not matched to a gene: 6. This CDR3 region has 16 residues. Germline loops: CDR1 LGHNA, CDR2 YNFKEQ. CDR3 nucleotide sequence: TGTGCCAGCAGCCAAGTGAGGACTAGCAGGACCGGGGAGCTGTTTTTT. Encoded protein: CASSQVRTSRTGELFF.

This clone was observed a few times. The J gene is TRBJ1-4, the V gene TRBV4-2; no reliable D call. This CDR3 has 13 amino acids. The ends were cut back, 6 bases at V and 11 bases at J, with 16 bases in the middle. The germline CDR1 and CDR2 sequences are LGHNA and YNFKEQ. In DNA form, the CDR3 reads TGTGCCAGCAGGGACGTCGGGCGGGAGAAACTGTTTTTT. The encoded protein is CASRDVGREKLFF.

V gene TRBV6-5 combines with J gene TRBJ1-1; D not certain. V lost 11 bases and J 4 bases, leaving 11 bases between the germline ends. The CDR3 contains 11 residues. Per the germline V gene, CDR1 is MNHEY and CDR2 is SVGAGI. CDR3 amino acids: CAHVGVTEAFF. DNA of the CDR3: TGTGCCCACGTTGGGGTCACTGAAGCTTTCTTT.

The rearrangement links TRBV7-6 to TRBJ2-6, with TRBD2 identical over 10 bases. Germline CDR1 reads SGHVS; CDR2 reads FNYEAQ. Losses at the gene ends were 5 bases for V and 0 bases for J; bases not matched to a gene: 7. The CDR3 length is 18 residues. Written as DNA, the CDR3 is TGTGCCAGCAGCCTACGGACTAGCGGAATCTCTGGGGCCAACGTCCTGACTTTC. As protein: CASSLRTSGISGANVLTF.

The rearrangement links TRBV6-5 to TRBJ2-5; D may be TRBD2 (5 bases). The CDR3 spans 13 residues. Germline assignment: CDR1 MNHEY and CDR2 SVGAGI. Trimming stripped 7 bases from V and 5 bases from J, with 14 bases between. CDR3 in DNA: TGTGCCAGCACCCAACCAGGACTGGAGACCCAGTACTTC. Translation gives CASTQPGLETQYF.

The chain couples TRBV14 to TRBJ1-1; no definite D call. There are 13 residues in the CDR3. The ends were cut back, 2 bases at V and 2 bases at J, with 6 bases in the middle. CDR1 is SGHDN, CDR2 FVKESK, per germline. The CDR3 DNA sequence: TGTGCCAGCAGCCAATTATTAAACACTGAAGCTTTCTTT. Protein sequence: CASSQLLNTEAFF.

The chain has TRBV4-3 and TRBJ2-1; either TRBD1 or TRBD2 may supply D (5 bases each). This CDR3 is 15 amino acids long. The V end was cut by 4 bases, the J end by 5 bases, with 15 bases between. Germline loops: CDR1 LGHNA, CDR2 YSLEER. The CDR3 region is CASSLTRGRNNEQFF. The CDR3 DNA sequence: TGCGCCAGCAGCCTAACCCGGGGCAGGAACAATGAGCAGTTCTTC.

The V call is TRBV29-1, the J call TRBJ2-7; TRBD1 agrees at 8 bases. With 5 bases clipped from V and 3 bases from J, the junction kept 3 bases outside the gene matches. The CDR3 loop spans 12 amino acids. CDR1 and CDR2 from the germline V gene are SQVTM and ANQGSEA. CDR3 sequence (DNA): TGCAGCGTTTTAGGACAGGGCTACGAGCAGTACTTC. It encodes CSVLGQGYEQYF.

V usage is TRBV5-4 and J usage is TRBJ2-1; 7 nucleotides line up with TRBD2. This CDR3 region has 14 residues. Germline CDR1 reads SGHNT; CDR2 reads YYREEE (reference sequence). Trimming at V came to 5 bases and at J to 7 bases, leaving 9 bases not matched to a gene. CDR3 sequence: CASRTGLTVNEQFF. The CDR3 nucleotides are TGTGCCAGCAGGACGGGACTAACTGTGAATGAGCAGTTCTTC.

The chain carries TRBV9 and TRBJ2-1; D may correspond to TRBD1 or TRBD2 (5 bases each). The CDR3 spans 15 residues. The germline gives CDR1 SGDLS, CDR2 YYNGEE. The V end was cut by 2 bases, the J end by 10 bases, with 19 bases between. The CDR3 region has the DNA TGTGCCAGCAGCGTCCTTTCCGGGGACCTCAGGGAGCAGTTCTTC. The encoded protein is CASSVLSGDLREQFF.

The gene calls are TRBV30 and TRBJ2-3; TRBD2 agrees at 9 bases. V shed 7 bases and J 0 bases; nucleotides not matched to a gene: 5. Germline V lookup: CDR1 GTSNPN, CDR2 SVGIG (reference sequence). The CDR3 is 14 amino acids. The CDR3 DNA sequence: TGTGCCTCGTCAGCGGGAGGAAGCACAGATACGCAGTATTTT. Translation gives CASSAGGSTDTQYF.

The chain carries TRBV27 and TRBJ1-1; D not certain. Germline V gene sequence: CDR1 MNHEY, CDR2 SMNVEV (reference sequence). The CDR3 spans 13 residues. V was clipped by 6 bases and J by 11 bases, with 19 bases between them. The CDR3 loop is CASSPVGFLRAFF. The DNA for the CDR3 is TGTGCCAGCAGCCCCGTCGGCTTCTTGCGTGCTTTCTTT.

The rearrangement uses TRBV10-1 and TRBJ2-5; 9 positions match TRBD2. CDR3 length: 17 residues. Germline V gives CDR1 WNHNN, CDR2 SYGVQD (reference sequence). Trimming took 3 bases from V and 4 from J; bases not matched to a gene: 12. CDR3 residues: CASSDNGIAGVGETQYF. For the CDR3, the DNA is TGCGCCAGCAGTGATAACGGAATAGCGGGAGTTGGAGAGACCCAGTACTTC.

Worth noting for this clone: Other DNA sequences in the sample encode the same CDR3. The chain recombines TRBV7-2 with TRBJ2-3; D may correspond to TRBD1 or TRBD2 (5 bases each). Germline values: CDR1 SGHTA, CDR2 FQGNSA. This CDR3 comprises 14 residues. V shed 5 bases and J shed 1 base, with 10 bases lying between them. The CDR3 here is CASSPGRGTDTQYF. The CDR3 bases are TGTGCCAGCAGCCCGGGACGGGGCACAGATACGCAGTATTTT.

The chain couples TRBV2 to TRBJ2-1, with a tentative D call TRBD1 (7 bases). CDR1 SNHLY and CDR2 FYNNEI come from the germline V gene. CDR3 size: 15 residues. The germline V and J ends were trimmed by 4 bases and 1 base, with 11 bases remaining between them. In nucleotides, the CDR3 is TGTGCCAGCAGTGGACAGGGAGGTTCCTACAATGAGCAGTTCTTC. Translating gives CASSGQGGSYNEQFF.

This clone has just a few counts. This chain links TRBV11-2 with TRBJ2-7; unclear D gene. The CDR3 is made up of 14 amino acids. Germline assignment: CDR1 SGHAT and CDR2 FQNNGV. V was clipped by 1 base and J by 0 bases, with 7 bases between them. The CDR3 bases are TGTGCCAGCAGCTTAGGTCCCAGCTCCTACGAGCAGTACTTC. Translating it yields CASSLGPSSYEQYF.

The chain employs TRBV7-8 and TRBJ2-1; TRBD1 is a possible D gene (6 bases). Per germline, CDR1 SGHVS and CDR2 FQNEAQ. The germline V and J ends were trimmed by 3 bases and 2 bases, with 14 bases remaining between them. The CDR3 runs to 16 residues. The CDR3 protein is CASSFTSGTPYNEQFF. DNA of the CDR3: TGTGCCAGCAGCTTCACCTCCGGGACACCCTACAATGAGCAGTTCTTC.

The chain has TRBV7-8 and TRBJ1-1; D is uncertain. Germline V CDR1 and CDR2: SGHVS, FQNEAQ. Deletions cut 6 bases from V and 0 bases from J, with 2 bases between. This CDR3 is built from 11 residues. In nucleotides, the CDR3 is TGTGCCAGCAGTATGAACACTGAAGCTTTCTTT. Its translation: CASSMNTEAFF. The complete variable domain, with remaining parts taken from reference TRBV7-8 and TRBJ1-1, reads GAGVSQSPRYKVAKRGQDVALRCDPISGHVSLFWYQQALGQGPEFLTYFQNEAQLDKSGLPSDRFFAERPEGSVSTLKIQRTQQEDSAVYLCASSMNTEAFFGQGTRLTVV.